This T cell receptor beta chain derives from a study of OX40 agonist ivuxolimab in advanced cancers. Study-wide findings and caveats: Clonal expansion in partial responders at 0.1-3.0 mg/kg ranked among the lowest.

This clone has only one observation. Its antigen remains unknown. Only in-frame clones appear in the TCRdb table, and some are missing; sequencing was by immunoSEQ multiplex PCR. The sample holds around 110,000 clones; more than 85% are singletons and the top ten take about 1.2%. The sample consisted of CD4+ or CD8+ T cells sorted from blood, taken in a trial of the OX40 agonist ivuxolimab. This sequence was found in an adult with an advanced solid tumor such as melanoma, head and neck, liver or kidney cancer.

Here the CDR3 DNA reads TGCGCCAGCAGCCAAGCGGGGACTAGCGGGAGGGCTGGGGATGAGCAGTTCTTC. It specifies CASSQAGTSGRAGDEQFF. The V gene is TRBV4-1, the J gene TRBJ2-1; 16 bases are a match to TRBD2. The CDR3 has 18 amino acids. CDR1 is MGHRA and CDR2 is YSYEKL in the germline V gene. V gave up 1 base and J gave up 8 bases; unmatched junction bases: 8.